A selection of T cell receptor beta chains follows, all from one sample in a study of cytomegalovirus exposure and HLA in healthy donors. The protocol was immunoSEQ multiplex PCR, while the TCRdb copy is restricted to in-frame clones and leaves out a portion. The repertoire holds more than 95,000 clones, with approximately 80% as singletons. The sequencing sample was made of PBMCs. The receptors here all came from a man between 45 and 60 years old in good health and CMV-seropositive. CDR3s include the opening cysteine and the closing phenylalanine or tryptophan. The D gene is left open where the match is weak. Expanded clones get a size class; other rows say once, few or many, or leave the size out.

d_call j_call cdr3_length clone_size v_call cdr3_aa cdr3_nt
. TRBJ2-2 15 . TRBV5-1 CASRVRQGNTGELFF TGCGCCAGCCGGGTGCGGCAGGGGAACACCGGGGAGCTGTTTTTT
. TRBJ1-1 15 . TRBV6-5 CASGNGVITHTEAFF TGTGCCAGCGGCAACGGGGTAATCACCCACACTGAAGCTTTCTTT
. TRBJ2-5 14 . TRBV28 CASSSQGTQETQYF TGTGCCAGCAGTTCCCAGGGGACCCAAGAGACCCAGTACTTC
TRBD1 TRBJ2-2 16 . TRBV6-1 CASSELGTGATGELFF TGTGCCAGCAGTGAATTAGGGACAGGGGCGACCGGGGAGCTGTTTTTT
TRBD1 TRBJ1-3 18 . TRBV4-1 CASSLRDRGPFSGNTIYF TGCGCCAGCAGCCTCCGGGACAGGGGGCCCTTCTCTGGAAACACCATATATTTT
TRBD2 TRBJ2-5 16 . TRBV9 CASSPMTSGRGETQYF TGTGCCAGCAGCCCGATGACTAGCGGGAGGGGGGAGACCCAGTACTTC
TRBD1 TRBJ1-6 15 . TRBV2 CASSEVGQGNSPLHF TGTGCCAGCAGTGAAGTGGGACAGGGCAATTCACCCCTCCACTTT
. TRBJ2-4 16 few TRBV5-6 CASSDRGGRTKNIQYF TGTGCCAGCAGCGACAGAGGAGGGAGGACCAAAAACATTCAGTACTTC
. TRBJ2-5 16 . TRBV5-1 CASSLGAGGRKETQYF TGCGCCAGCAGCTTGGGGGCAGGAGGTAGAAAAGAGACCCAGTACTTC
TRBD1 TRBJ2-7 14 . TRBV28 CASSLTGDVWEQYF TGTGCCAGCAGTTTGACAGGGGATGTTTGGGAGCAGTACTTC
TRBD2 TRBJ2-5 16 few TRBV5-4 CASSQGTSGAQETQYF TGTGCCAGCAGCCAAGGGACTAGCGGGGCGCAAGAGACCCAGTACTTC
. TRBJ2-5 12 . TRBV10-3 CAISSGKETQYF TGTGCCATCAGTTCAGGGAAGGAGACCCAGTACTTC
. TRBJ1-6 14 . TRBV5-5 CASSLEDSNSPLHF TGTGCCAGCAGCTTAGAGGATTCTAATTCACCCCTCCACTTT
. TRBJ2-7 13 . TRBV6-1 CASSDPGYYEQYF TGTGCCAGCAGTGATCCGGGATATTACGAGCAGTACTTC
TRBD1 TRBJ1-1 14 few TRBV19 CASSSWDRNTEAFF TGTGCCAGTAGTAGTTGGGACAGGAACACTGAAGCTTTCTTT
TRBD1 TRBJ1-4 14 few TRBV28 CASGDPGGGEKLFF TGTGCCAGCGGGGACCCAGGGGGAGGTGAAAAACTGTTTTTT
TRBD2 TRBJ2-1 15 few TRBV15 CATSTGTSGANEQFF TGTGCCACCAGTACCGGGACTAGCGGTGCGAATGAGCAGTTCTTC
TRBD2 TRBJ2-7 14 . TRBV10-2 CASRASGGANEQYF TGCGCCAGCAGGGCTAGCGGGGGGGCTAACGAGCAGTACTTC
TRBD1 TRBJ2-1 15 . TRBV6-1 CASSVRQGRYDEQFF TGTGCCAGCAGTGTACGACAGGGTAGGTACGATGAGCAGTTCTTC
. TRBJ1-5 15 . TRBV6-6 CASRNTQERNQPQHF TGTGCCAGCAGAAATACGCAGGAGCGGAATCAGCCCCAGCATTTT
. TRBJ1-6 14 . TRBV7-2 CASSTQRRNSPLHF TGTGCCAGCAGCACCCAACGGCGGAACTCACCCCTCCACTTT
TRBD2 TRBJ2-2 15 once TRBV5-1 CASSLSGLNTGELFF TGCGCCAGCAGCCTTAGCGGGCTGAACACCGGGGAGCTGTTTTTT
TRBD2 TRBJ2-3 17 . TRBV5-4 CASSSYLAGATTDTQYF TGTGCCAGCAGCTCCTATCTAGCGGGGGCTACCACAGATACGCAGTATTTT
TRBD2 TRBJ2-1 15 once TRBV5-1 CASSFGGGSYNEQFF TGCGCCAGCAGCTTCGGGGGGGGATCCTACAATGAGCAGTTCTTC
. TRBJ2-6 15 . TRBV19 CASSTGYSGANVLTF TGTGCCAGTAGCACCGGGTACTCTGGGGCCAACGTCCTGACTTTC
. TRBJ1-5 18 . TRBV5-1 CASSPSPMGLGPGQPQHF TGCGCCAGCAGCCCCTCCCCCATGGGTTTGGGTCCCGGGCAGCCCCAGCATTTT
TRBD1 TRBJ2-7 13 . TRBV2 CASIPDQDRVFEF TGTGCCAGCATTCCCGATCAGGACAGGGTTTTCGAGTTC
. TRBJ1-4 15 . TRBV7-8 CASSLGGRGLEKLFF TGTGCCAGCAGCTTAGGGGGCAGGGGATTAGAAAAACTGTTTTTT
TRBD1 TRBJ1-2 15 . TRBV28 CASSLSRGLNYGYTF TGTGCCAGCAGTTTATCCAGGGGGCTGAACTATGGCTACACCTTC
TRBD1 TRBJ2-5 13 once TRBV29-1 CSFFRGPRETQYF TGCAGCTTTTTCAGGGGGCCTCGGGAGACCCAGTACTTC
. TRBJ2-7 13 few TRBV30 CAWSRTGLGEQYF TGTGCCTGGAGTCGCACAGGGCTGGGGGAGCAGTACTTC
. TRBJ1-3 13 . TRBV6-6 CASEVISGNTIYF TGTGCCAGCGAGGTGATCTCTGGAAACACCATATATTTT
. TRBJ1-6 13 . TRBV5-5 CASRHQSNSPLHF TGTGCCAGCAGGCATCAGTCGAATTCACCCCTCCACTTT
TRBD1 TRBJ2-5 13 . TRBV5-1 CASATGVKETQYF TGCGCCAGCGCCACAGGGGTAAAAGAGACCCAGTACTTC
. TRBJ2-1 15 . TRBV11-3 CASSLLPTVMDEQFF TGTGCCAGCAGTCTACTTCCAACAGTTATGGATGAGCAGTTCTTC
. TRBJ1-1 12 . TRBV10-2 CASSDGAGEAFF TGCGCCAGCAGTGATGGGGCAGGTGAAGCTTTCTTT
. TRBJ2-6 14 . TRBV7-2 CASSYGLGANVLTF TGTGCCAGCAGCTACGGGTTAGGGGCCAACGTCCTGACTTTC
. TRBJ1-2 13 . TRBV29-1 CSVLIPFGYGYTF TGCAGCGTTCTTATCCCCTTCGGGTATGGCTACACCTTC
. TRBJ1-1 14 . TRBV2 CASLGGSLGPEAFF TGTGCCAGTCTGGGGGGTTCTCTGGGCCCTGAAGCTTTCTTT
. TRBJ1-1 15 . TRBV5-6 CASSLGGRGDTEAFF TGTGCCAGCAGCTTGGGGGGGCGAGGGGACACTGAAGCTTTCTTT
. TRBJ2-5 16 . TRBV7-2 CASSRGSGFSWETQYF TGTGCCAGCAGCCGCGGATCAGGGTTTAGTTGGGAGACCCAGTACTTC
. TRBJ2-1 14 . TRBV5-4 CASSLEGSGNEQFF TGTGCCAGCAGCTTGGAGGGTAGCGGCAATGAGCAGTTCTTC
TRBD1 TRBJ2-7 14 . TRBV9 CASSPRDRGNEQYF TGTGCCAGCAGCCCCCGGGACAGGGGGAACGAGCAGTACTTC
. TRBJ1-5 13 . TRBV2 CASEQNSNQPQHF TGTGCCAGCGAACAGAATAGCAATCAGCCCCAGCATTTT
TRBD2 TRBJ2-1 13 once TRBV27 CASMGGTLNEQFF TGTGCCAGCATGGGAGGGACCCTCAATGAGCAGTTCTTC
. TRBJ2-5 13 . TRBV19 CASSIGGSETQYF TGTGCCAGTAGTATTGGAGGGTCAGAGACCCAGTACTTC
. TRBJ2-1 15 once TRBV9 CASSLDWSSYNEQFF TGTGCCAGCAGCCTGGACTGGAGCTCCTACAATGAGCAGTTCTTC
. TRBJ1-5 14 . TRBV28 CASSLRQGLQPQHF TGTGCCAGCAGTTTAAGGCAGGGGCTGCAGCCCCAGCATTTT
. TRBJ1-4 16 few TRBV9 CASSAQGSVLNEKLFF TGTGCCAGCAGCGCCCAGGGGTCGGTCCTTAATGAAAAACTGTTTTTT
TRBD2 TRBJ2-3 16 . TRBV5-1 CASSPIAGVGTDTQYF TGCGCCAGCAGCCCTATAGCGGGTGTTGGAACAGATACGCAGTATTTT
. TRBJ2-3 16 . TRBV2 CASSERGRGSTDTQYF TGTGCCAGCAGTGAAAGGGGTCGGGGGTCTACAGATACGCAGTATTTT
TRBD2 TRBJ2-5 15 . TRBV30 CAWSRPSGSRETQYF TGTGCCTGGAGTAGGCCTAGCGGGAGTAGAGAGACCCAGTACTTC
. TRBJ1-2 12 . TRBV30 CAWTPGPGGYTF TGTGCCTGGACCCCGGGCCCGGGAGGCTACACCTTC